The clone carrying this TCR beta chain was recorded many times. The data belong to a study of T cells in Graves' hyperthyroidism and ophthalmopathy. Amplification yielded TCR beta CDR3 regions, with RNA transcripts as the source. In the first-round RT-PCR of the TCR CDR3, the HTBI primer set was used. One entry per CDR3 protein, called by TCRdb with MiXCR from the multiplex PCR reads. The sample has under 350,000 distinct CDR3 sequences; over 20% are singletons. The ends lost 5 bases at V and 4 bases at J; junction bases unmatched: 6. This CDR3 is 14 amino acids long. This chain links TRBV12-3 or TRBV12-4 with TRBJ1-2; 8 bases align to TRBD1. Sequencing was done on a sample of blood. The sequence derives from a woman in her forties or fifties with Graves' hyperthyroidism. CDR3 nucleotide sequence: TGTGCCAGCAGTCCGGACAGGGCCGGCTATGGCTACACCTTC. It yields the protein CASSPDRAGYGYTF.